This T cell receptor beta chain was recorded in a study of long-term antiretroviral therapy in people with HIV. Study details: Sampling started about a decade before the 2015 immediate-ART recommendation. General study points: Blood specimens, gathered between about 2003 and 2018, were possibly obtained under older ART regimens.

The libraries were made with immunoSEQ v3.0 at survey level. For each individual sample, sequencing targeted roughly 35,000-50,000 T-cell genomes. The table came from immunoSEQ multiplex PCR; TCRdb's copy has only in-frame clones and leaves some out. The sample includes more than 15,000 clones, around three quarters of them seen just once. Worth noting for this clone: Its antigen remains unidentified.

The CDR3 loop spans 14 amino acids. V was clipped by 8 bases and J by 0 bases; unmatched bases: 4. Germline CDR1 and CDR2: MNHEY and SMNVEV (reference sequence). This receptor was taken from a woman in her twenties or thirties with HIV. Sample: unsorted PBMCs, taken 2.9 years after starting antiretroviral therapy. The chain employs TRBV27 and TRBJ2-1, with TRBD2 identical over 7 bases. The CDR3 DNA sequence: TGTGCCAGCGGGCGGGGGAGCTCCTACAATGAGCAGTTCTTC. The encoded protein is CASGRGSSYNEQFF.